This T cell receptor beta chain was sequenced in a study of blood T cell repertoires in COVID-19. At the level of the study: The United States, Italy and Spain supplied acute and convalescent COVID-19 samples. In each case, the material was cDNA or gDNA derived from T cells, B-cell-depleted T cells, or PBMCs.

In the authors' workflow: By means of reference gene primer amplification, nucleated cell counts were estimated. Assay used: immunoSEQ multiplex PCR; TCRdb lists only in-frame clones, some missing. V, J and clone size are those of that table, while D and trimming were read from the DNA. This table has roughly 120,000 clones, over 80% appearing once. The germline V gene has CDR1 SGHRS and CDR2 YFSETQ. The length of the CDR3 is 14 residues. Germline trimming cut 1 base from V and 8 bases from J; bases unmatched to any gene: 7. This sequence joins TRBV5-1 and TRBJ2-3; TRBD2 agrees at 7 bases. The sequencing input was peripheral blood. This receptor was taken from a man between 65 and 85 years old with acute or convalescent COVID-19. In nucleotides, the CDR3 is TGCGCCAGCAGCTTGACGCCCGGGGAGGGTACGCAGTATTTT. Translation gives CASSLTPGEGTQYF. Complete variable domain (other parts from reference TRBV5-1 and TRBJ2-3): KAGVTQTPRYLIKTRGQQVTLSCSPISGHRSVSWYQQTPGQGLQFLFEYFSETQRNKGNFPGRFSGRQFSNSRSEMNVSTLELGDSALYLCASSLTPGEGTQYFGPGTRLTVL.